This T cell receptor beta chain appears in the sequencing data of a study of blood T cells in healthy people across ages. General study results and limits: With age, beta diversity per million T cells declined roughly linearly, significantly by approximately 41. Naive CD4+ cell counts and diversity both ran higher in long-lived than in aged donors.

A second PCR of roughly 7 to 11 cycles used a sample-barcoded 5' primer and a J-beta primer mix. TCRdb re-analysed the 5' RACE reads in MiXCR, keeping a single row per CDR3 protein. The sample lists roughly 2 million distinct CDR3 sequences, about 50% occurring once. Isolating PBMCs gave at least 6 million of these cells per sample. V gave up 3 bases and J gave up 4 bases, with 8 bases separating them. From germline, CDR1 is LGHNA and CDR2 YNFKEQ. The CDR3 has 13 residues. About this clonotype itself: Its antigen is unknown.

The chain links TRBV4-2 to TRBJ2-3, with D perhaps TRBD1 (5 bases). Sequenced sample: blood. The source is a middle-aged woman in good health. CDR3 nucleotide sequence: TGTGCCAGCAGCCAGGACACGGCAGATACGCAGTATTTT. Protein: CASSQDTADTQYF.